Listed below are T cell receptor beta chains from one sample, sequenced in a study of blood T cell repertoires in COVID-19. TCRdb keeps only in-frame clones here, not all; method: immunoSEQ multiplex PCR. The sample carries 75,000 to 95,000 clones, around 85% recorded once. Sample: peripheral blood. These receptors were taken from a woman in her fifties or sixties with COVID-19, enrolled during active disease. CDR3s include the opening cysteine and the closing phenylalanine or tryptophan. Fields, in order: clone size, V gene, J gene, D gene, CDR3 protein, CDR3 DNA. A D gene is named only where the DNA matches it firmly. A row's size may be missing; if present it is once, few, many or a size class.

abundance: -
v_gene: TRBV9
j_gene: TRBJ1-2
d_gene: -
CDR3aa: CATGQLPEGYTF
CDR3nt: TGTGCCACCGGACAGTTGCCTGAAGGCTACACCTTC

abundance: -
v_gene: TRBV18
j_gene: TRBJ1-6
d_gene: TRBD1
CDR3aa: CASSPDRGVSPLHF
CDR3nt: TGTGCCAGCTCACCGGACAGGGGGGTTTCACCCCTCCACTTT

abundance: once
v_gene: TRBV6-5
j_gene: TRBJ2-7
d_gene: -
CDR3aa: CASSYSILKASYEQYF
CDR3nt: TGTGCCAGCAGTTACTCGATACTCAAAGCCTCCTACGAGCAGTACTTC

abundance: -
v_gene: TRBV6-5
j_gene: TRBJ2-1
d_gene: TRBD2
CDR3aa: CASTVGLAGVREQFF
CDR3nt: TGTGCCAGCACTGTGGGACTAGCGGGGGTCCGTGAGCAGTTCTTC

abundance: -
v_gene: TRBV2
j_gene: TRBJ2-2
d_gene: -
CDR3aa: CASSPRTGTSGRLFF
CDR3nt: TGTGCCAGCAGCCCGAGGACGGGGACTTCAGGGAGGCTGTTTTTT

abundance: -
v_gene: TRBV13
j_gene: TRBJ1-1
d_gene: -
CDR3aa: CASSFRNTEAFF
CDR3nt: TGTGCCAGCAGCTTCAGGAACACTGAAGCTTTCTTT

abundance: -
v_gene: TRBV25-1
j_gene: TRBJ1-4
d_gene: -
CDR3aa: CASSEYTGKTRREKLFF
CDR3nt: TGTGCCAGCAGTGAATATACAGGAAAGACTCGACGTGAAAAACTGTTTTTT

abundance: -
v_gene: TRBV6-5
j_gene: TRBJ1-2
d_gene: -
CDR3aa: CASSYSGIPGNYGYTF
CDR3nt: TGTGCCAGCAGTTACTCCGGCATCCCAGGGAACTATGGCTACACCTTC

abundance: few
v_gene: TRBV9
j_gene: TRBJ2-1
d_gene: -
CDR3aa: CASSPRDVEGEQFF
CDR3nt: TGTGCCAGCAGCCCAAGGGACGTGGAGGGTGAGCAGTTCTTC

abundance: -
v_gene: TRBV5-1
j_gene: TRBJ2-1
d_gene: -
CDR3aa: CASSLVAGSSYNEQFF
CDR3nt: TGCGCCAGCAGCTTGGTTGCGGGAAGCTCCTACAATGAGCAGTTCTTC

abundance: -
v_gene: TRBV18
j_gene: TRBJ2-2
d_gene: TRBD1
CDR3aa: CASSRTGVGNTGELFF
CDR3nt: TGTGCCAGCTCACGGACAGGGGTAGGCAACACCGGGGAGCTGTTTTTT

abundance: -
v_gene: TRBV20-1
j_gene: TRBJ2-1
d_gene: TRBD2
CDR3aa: CSASRAGVDNEQFF
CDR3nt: TGCAGTGCTAGTCGAGCGGGGGTCGACAATGAGCAGTTCTTC

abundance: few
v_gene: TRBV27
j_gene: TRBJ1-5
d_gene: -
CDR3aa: CATAKNPYGDNQPQHF
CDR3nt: TGTGCCACCGCCAAAAACCCCTACGGGGACAATCAGCCCCAGCATTTT

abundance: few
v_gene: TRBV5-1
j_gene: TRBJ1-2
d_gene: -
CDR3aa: CASGQEGLDGYTF
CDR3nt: TGCGCCAGCGGGCAGGAGGGATTGGATGGCTACACCTTC

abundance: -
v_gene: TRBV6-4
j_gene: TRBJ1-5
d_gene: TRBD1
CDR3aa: CASSRDSYQPQHF
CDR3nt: TGTGCCAGCAGCCGGGACAGCTATCAGCCCCAGCATTTT

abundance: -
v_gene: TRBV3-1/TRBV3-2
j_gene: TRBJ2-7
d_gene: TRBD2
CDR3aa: CASSQGTSGAWEQYF
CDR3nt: TGTGCCAGCAGCCAAGGGACTAGCGGGGCATGGGAGCAGTACTTC